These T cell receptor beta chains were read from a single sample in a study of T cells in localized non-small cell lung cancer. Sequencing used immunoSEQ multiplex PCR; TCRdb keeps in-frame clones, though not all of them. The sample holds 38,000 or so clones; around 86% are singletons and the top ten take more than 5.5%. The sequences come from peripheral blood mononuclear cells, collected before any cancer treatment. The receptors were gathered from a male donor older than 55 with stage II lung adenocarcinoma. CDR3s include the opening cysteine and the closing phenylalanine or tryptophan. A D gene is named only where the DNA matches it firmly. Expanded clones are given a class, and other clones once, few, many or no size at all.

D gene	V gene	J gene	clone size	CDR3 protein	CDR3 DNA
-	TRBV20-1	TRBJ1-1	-	CSAPLGGQAFF	TGCAGTGCGCCCCTCGGGGGACAAGCTTTCTTT
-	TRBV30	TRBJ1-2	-	CAWSGMVLSYGYTF	TGTGCCTGGAGTGGGATGGTTTTATCCTATGGCTACACCTTC
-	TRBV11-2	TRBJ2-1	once	CASSFERGSYNEQFF	TGTGCCAGCAGCTTTGAGAGGGGCTCCTACAATGAGCAGTTCTTC
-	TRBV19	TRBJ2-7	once	CASSTQQGAEQYF	TGTGCCAGTAGTACCCAACAGGGCGCCGAGCAGTACTTC
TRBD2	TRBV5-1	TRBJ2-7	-	CASSFSGSSYEQYF	TGCGCCAGCAGCTTTAGCGGGAGCTCCTACGAGCAGTACTTC
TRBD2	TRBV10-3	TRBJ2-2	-	CAISVGASGRVNTGELFF	TGTGCCATCAGTGTTGGGGCTAGCGGGAGGGTAAACACCGGGGAGCTGTTTTTT
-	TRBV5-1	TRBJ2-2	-	CASSLEGRTGELFF	TGCGCCAGCAGCTTGGAGGGACGAACCGGGGAGCTGTTTTTT
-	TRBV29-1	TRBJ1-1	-	CSVKAGRYETEAFF	TGCAGCGTTAAAGCGGGCAGGTACGAGACTGAAGCTTTCTTT
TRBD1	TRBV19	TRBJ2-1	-	CASSADRVGNEQFF	TGTGCCAGTAGTGCGGACAGGGTGGGTAATGAGCAGTTCTTC
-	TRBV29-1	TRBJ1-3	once	CSVRTVDSGNTIYF	TGCAGCGTCCGGACAGTAGACTCTGGAAACACCATATATTTT
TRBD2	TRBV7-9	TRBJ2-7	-	CASSLTGTSVHEQYF	TGTGCCAGCAGCTTAACCGGGACTAGTGTACACGAGCAGTACTTC
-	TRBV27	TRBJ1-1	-	CASRRLTGSTEAFF	TGTGCCAGCAGGAGGCTGACAGGATCCACTGAAGCTTTCTTT
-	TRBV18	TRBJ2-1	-	CASSPDRYNEQFF	TGTGCCAGCTCACCCGACCGGTACAATGAGCAGTTCTTC
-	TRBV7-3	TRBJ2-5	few	CASSSGIWGETQYF	TGTGCCAGCAGCTCGGGGATCTGGGGAGAGACCCAGTACTTC
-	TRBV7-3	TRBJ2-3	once	CASSLGGSDTQYF	TGTGCCAGCAGCTTAGGAGGGTCGGATACGCAGTATTTT
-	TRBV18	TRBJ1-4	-	CASSPLGGATNEKLFF	TGTGCCAGCTCACCACTGGGGGGAGCAACTAATGAAAAACTGTTTTTT
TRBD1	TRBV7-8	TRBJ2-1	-	CASSFRTGHNEQFF	TGTGCCAGCAGCTTTCGGACAGGGCACAATGAGCAGTTCTTC
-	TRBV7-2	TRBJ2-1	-	CASSLGTGITYNEQFF	TGTGCCAGCAGCTTAGGTACAGGGATAACCTACAATGAGCAGTTCTTC
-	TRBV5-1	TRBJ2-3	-	CASSSVPQDTQYF	TGCGCCAGCAGCTCCGTACCCCAAGATACGCAGTATTTT
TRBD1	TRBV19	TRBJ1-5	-	CASSPPRDRYNQPQHF	TGTGCCAGTAGTCCGCCCCGGGACAGATACAATCAGCCCCAGCATTTT
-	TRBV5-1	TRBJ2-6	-	CASSSGPESGANVLTF	TGCGCCAGCAGCTCCGGCCCGGAGTCCGGGGCCAACGTCCTGACTTTC
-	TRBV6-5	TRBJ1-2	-	CAAAAGYGYTF	TGTGCCGCGGCGGCCGGCTATGGCTACACCTTC
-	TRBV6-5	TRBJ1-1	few	CASRFRGWGEAFF	TGTGCCAGCAGGTTCAGGGGTTGGGGTGAAGCTTTCTTT
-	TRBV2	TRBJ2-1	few	CASAASGAPGSKFF	TGTGCCAGCGCTGCCAGTGGTGCCCCCGGCTCAAAGTTCTTC
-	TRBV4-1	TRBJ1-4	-	CASSQVGRAGGKLFF	TGCGCCAGCAGCCAAGTGGGCAGGGCGGGCGGAAAACTGTTTTTT
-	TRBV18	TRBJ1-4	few	CASSPNRRQGSEKLFF	TGTGCCAGCTCACCTAACCGGCGGCAGGGGAGTGAAAAACTGTTTTTT
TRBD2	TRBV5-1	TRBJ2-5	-	CASRSGMMVETQYF	TGCGCCAGCAGAAGCGGGATGATGGTTGAGACCCAGTACTTC
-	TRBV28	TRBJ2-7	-	CASKRTSSYEQYF	TGTGCCAGCAAAAGGACGAGCTCCTACGAGCAGTACTTC
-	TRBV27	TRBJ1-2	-	CASSLSIGQNYGYTF	TGTGCCAGCAGTTTATCGATTGGACAGAACTATGGCTACACCTTC
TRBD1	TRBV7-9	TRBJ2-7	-	CASSFRDSSYEQYF	TGTGCCAGCAGCTTCCGGGACAGCTCCTACGAGCAGTACTTC
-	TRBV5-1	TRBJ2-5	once	CASSGGASPYQETQYF	TGCGCCAGCAGCGGGGGGGCTAGCCCGTACCAAGAGACCCAGTACTTC
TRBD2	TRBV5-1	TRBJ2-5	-	CASSLGSGGPGEQYF	TGCGCCAGCAGCTTGGGGTCGGGAGGGCCGGGTGAGCAGTACTTC
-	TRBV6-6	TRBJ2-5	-	CASTPGQETQYF	TGTGCCAGCACCCCAGGGCAAGAGACCCAGTACTTC
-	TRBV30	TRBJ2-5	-	CARWGREQETQYF	TGTGCCCGGTGGGGCAGGGAGCAAGAGACCCAGTACTTC
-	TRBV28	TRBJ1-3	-	CASSRNPGYSGNTIYF	TGTGCCAGCAGTAGAAACCCAGGGTACTCTGGAAACACCATATATTTT
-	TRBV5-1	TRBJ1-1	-	CASTGSGRNTEAFF	TGCGCCAGCACCGGGTCAGGCCGGAACACTGAAGCTTTCTTT
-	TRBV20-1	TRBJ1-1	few	CSVPSNTEAFF	TGCAGCGTCCCATCCAACACTGAAGCTTTCTTT
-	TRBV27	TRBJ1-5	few	CASSPPGNGNQPQHF	TGTGCCAGCAGTCCCCCAGGGAATGGCAATCAGCCCCAGCATTTT
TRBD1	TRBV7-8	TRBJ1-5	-	CASSFGQGAGQPQHF	TGTGCCAGCAGCTTCGGACAGGGGGCCGGGCAGCCCCAGCATTTT
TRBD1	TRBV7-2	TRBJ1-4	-	CASSQRGPQGGKLFF	TGTGCCAGCAGCCAGCGAGGGCCCCAGGGGGGAAAACTGTTTTTT
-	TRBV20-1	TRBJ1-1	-	CRTRGDTEAFF	TGCAGGACGAGGGGGGACACTGAAGCTTTCTTT
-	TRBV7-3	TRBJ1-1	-	CASSLSQQGDGNTEAFF	TGTGCCAGCAGCTTAAGTCAACAGGGTGATGGAAACACTGAAGCTTTCTTT
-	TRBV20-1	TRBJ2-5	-	CSAKKETQYF	TGCAGTGCTAAAAAAGAGACCCAGTACTTC
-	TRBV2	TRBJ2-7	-	CASSLGRQYF	TGTGCCAGCAGTCTGGGAAGGCAGTACTTC
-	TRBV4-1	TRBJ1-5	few	CASSQDGSNQPQHF	TGCGCCAGCAGCCAAGATGGGAGCAATCAGCCCCAGCATTTT
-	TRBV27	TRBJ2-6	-	CASSLWSSGANVLTF	TGTGCCAGCAGTTTATGGAGCTCTGGGGCCAACGTCCTGACTTTC
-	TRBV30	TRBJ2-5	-	CAWSVHGGRETQYF	TGTGCCTGGAGTGTACATGGGGGCCGAGAGACCCAGTACTTC